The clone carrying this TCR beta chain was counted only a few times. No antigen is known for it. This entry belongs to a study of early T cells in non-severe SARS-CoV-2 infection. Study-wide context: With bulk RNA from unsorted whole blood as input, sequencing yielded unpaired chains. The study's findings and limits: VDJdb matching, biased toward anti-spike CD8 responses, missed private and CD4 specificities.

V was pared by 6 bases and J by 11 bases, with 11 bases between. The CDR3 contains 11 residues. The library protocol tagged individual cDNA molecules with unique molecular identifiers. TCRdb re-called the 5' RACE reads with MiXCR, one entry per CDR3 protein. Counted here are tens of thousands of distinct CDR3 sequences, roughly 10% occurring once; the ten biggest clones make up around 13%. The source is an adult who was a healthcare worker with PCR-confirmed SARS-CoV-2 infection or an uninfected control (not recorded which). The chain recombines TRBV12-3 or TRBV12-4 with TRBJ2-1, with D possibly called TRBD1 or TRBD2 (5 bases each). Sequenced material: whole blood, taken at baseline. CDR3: CASRSGPKQFF. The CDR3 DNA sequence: TGTGCCAGCAGATCGGGGCCTAAGCAGTTCTTC.